The rows below give T cell receptor beta chains drawn from one sample of a study of blood T cell repertoires in COVID-19. Only in-frame clones appear in the TCRdb table, and some are missing; sequencing was by immunoSEQ multiplex PCR. This table has 150,000 to 200,000 clones, roughly 90% appearing once. Specimen: peripheral blood. Receptor source: a man aged 55-75 years with active or convalescent COVID-19. Each CDR3 is given with its conserved first and last residue. The order of the fields is D gene, V gene, J gene, clone size, CDR3 DNA, CDR3 protein. D genes are given only for firm matches. Clone size, where shown, is once, few, many, or a class for clones that have expanded.

D gene: TRBD1
V gene: TRBV6-5
J gene: TRBJ2-7
clone size: .
CDR3 DNA: TGTGCCAGCAGCTCGTCCGGGACAGGCTCCTACGAGCAGTACTTC
CDR3 protein: CASSSSGTGSYEQYF

D gene: .
V gene: TRBV19
J gene: TRBJ1-6
clone size: .
CDR3 DNA: TGTGCCAGTAGTTGGAGCGGGACAACCGATTCCTATAATTCACCCCTCCACTTT
CDR3 protein: CASSWSGTTDSYNSPLHF

D gene: .
V gene: TRBV18
J gene: TRBJ1-4
clone size: once
CDR3 DNA: TGTGCCAGCTCACCGCGTGAAAAACTGTTTTTT
CDR3 protein: CASSPREKLFF

D gene: TRBD1
V gene: TRBV19
J gene: TRBJ2-7
clone size: .
CDR3 DNA: TGTGCCAGTAGCCGCCGGCCTGGGACAGGAACCTACGAGCAGTACTTC
CDR3 protein: CASSRRPGTGTYEQYF

D gene: .
V gene: TRBV7-8
J gene: TRBJ1-4
clone size: once
CDR3 DNA: TGTGCCAGCAGCTTAGGGAGGGTCTGGGGGGAAAAACTGTTTTTT
CDR3 protein: CASSLGRVWGEKLFF

D gene: .
V gene: TRBV12-3/TRBV12-4
J gene: TRBJ1-2
clone size: .
CDR3 DNA: TGTGCCAGCTATGCAGGCAGGGACTATGGCTACACCTTC
CDR3 protein: CASYAGRDYGYTF

D gene: TRBD2
V gene: TRBV3-1/TRBV3-2
J gene: TRBJ2-2
clone size: .
CDR3 DNA: TGTGCCAGCAGCTTACTAGCGGGCCCCACCGGGGAGCTGTTTTTT
CDR3 protein: CASSLLAGPTGELFF

D gene: TRBD1
V gene: TRBV18
J gene: TRBJ1-1
clone size: few
CDR3 DNA: TGTGCCAGCTCCCTACCCACCGGGACAGGGGATACTGAAGCTTTCTTT
CDR3 protein: CASSLPTGTGDTEAFF

D gene: .
V gene: TRBV3-1/TRBV3-2
J gene: TRBJ1-6
clone size: .
CDR3 DNA: TGTGCCAGCAGTCTTACCGACAGAGATAATTCACCCCTCCACTTT
CDR3 protein: CASSLTDRDNSPLHF

D gene: TRBD1
V gene: TRBV6-5
J gene: TRBJ1-1
clone size: .
CDR3 DNA: TGTGCCAGCAGTTATCGGGACAGGGGGACTGAAGCTTTCTTT
CDR3 protein: CASSYRDRGTEAFF

D gene: TRBD2
V gene: TRBV18
J gene: TRBJ2-1
clone size: .
CDR3 DNA: TGTGCCAGCTCACGGGCTAGCGGGACCTACAATGAGCAGTTCTTC
CDR3 protein: CASSRASGTYNEQFF

D gene: .
V gene: TRBV5-8
J gene: TRBJ1-2
clone size: once
CDR3 DNA: TGTGCCAGCAGCCCTCCTACTAACTATGGCTACACCTTC
CDR3 protein: CASSPPTNYGYTF

D gene: TRBD1
V gene: TRBV27
J gene: TRBJ2-7
clone size: .
CDR3 DNA: TGTGCCAGCAGTTTCGGGACAGGAAACTACGAGCAGTACTTC
CDR3 protein: CASSFGTGNYEQYF

D gene: .
V gene: TRBV5-1
J gene: TRBJ1-1
clone size: .
CDR3 DNA: TGCGCCAGCAGCTTGGAACAGCCGAACACTGAAGCTTTCTTT
CDR3 protein: CASSLEQPNTEAFF

D gene: TRBD1
V gene: TRBV10-3
J gene: TRBJ2-2
clone size: .
CDR3 DNA: TGTGCCATCAGCAGGACAGGGGGCAACGGGGAGCTGTTTTTT
CDR3 protein: CAISRTGGNGELFF

D gene: TRBD1
V gene: TRBV5-1
J gene: TRBJ1-6
clone size: .
CDR3 DNA: TGCGCCAGCAGCTTGGTAGGACAGGAGTCACCCCTCCACTTT
CDR3 protein: CASSLVGQESPLHF

D gene: TRBD1
V gene: TRBV25-1
J gene: TRBJ1-5
clone size: .
CDR3 DNA: TGTGCCAGCAGTGACGGACAGGGGGTACATCAGCCCCAGCATTTT
CDR3 protein: CASSDGQGVHQPQHF

D gene: .
V gene: TRBV28
J gene: TRBJ1-5
clone size: .
CDR3 DNA: TGTGCCAGCGGGCCGGGGGGACGGGTAAATCAGCCCCAGCATTTT
CDR3 protein: CASGPGGRVNQPQHF

D gene: .
V gene: TRBV5-4
J gene: TRBJ2-1
clone size: .
CDR3 DNA: TGTGCCAGCAGCTTGGCCAGCAGGGAGCAGTTCTTC
CDR3 protein: CASSLASREQFF

D gene: .
V gene: TRBV19
J gene: TRBJ2-3
clone size: .
CDR3 DNA: TGTGCCAGTAGTCGCATACAGGGAGTAGGAGCAGATACGCAGTATTTT
CDR3 protein: CASSRIQGVGADTQYF

D gene: .
V gene: TRBV11-3
J gene: TRBJ2-1
clone size: .
CDR3 DNA: TGTGCCAGCAGCTTAAGTGGGACTGAGGATTACAATGAGCAGTTCTTC
CDR3 protein: CASSLSGTEDYNEQFF

D gene: TRBD1
V gene: TRBV7-6
J gene: TRBJ2-1
clone size: .
CDR3 DNA: TGTGCCAGCAGCTTAGATGCAGGACAGGGCGGGAATGAGCAGTTCTTC
CDR3 protein: CASSLDAGQGGNEQFF

D gene: .
V gene: TRBV5-4
J gene: TRBJ2-2
clone size: .
CDR3 DNA: TGTGCCAGCAGTCCTAGGGGACTCACCGGGGAGCTGTTTTTT
CDR3 protein: CASSPRGLTGELFF

D gene: .
V gene: TRBV12-1
J gene: TRBJ2-5
clone size: .
CDR3 DNA: TGTGCCAGCAGCTTTAGCGGGGGGGCTAAAGAGACCCAGTACTTC
CDR3 protein: CASSFSGGAKETQYF

D gene: TRBD1
V gene: TRBV29-1
J gene: TRBJ2-3
clone size: .
CDR3 DNA: TGCAGCGTCTGTCCTCGACAGGGTCTGAGCACAGATACGCAGTATTTT
CDR3 protein: CSVCPRQGLSTDTQYF

D gene: .
V gene: TRBV24-1
J gene: TRBJ2-2
clone size: .
CDR3 DNA: TGTGCCACCAGTGATTCCTGGGGCCCTGGTTCCGGGGAGCTGTTTTTT
CDR3 protein: CATSDSWGPGSGELFF

D gene: .
V gene: TRBV15
J gene: TRBJ1-3
clone size: .
CDR3 DNA: TGTGCCACCAGCAGAGATTTGGCGGCTGGAAACACCATATATTTT
CDR3 protein: CATSRDLAAGNTIYF

D gene: TRBD1
V gene: TRBV29-1
J gene: TRBJ2-2
clone size: .
CDR3 DNA: TGCAGCGTTCCAACAGGGGGGCGCGTCACCGGGGAGCTGTTTTTT
CDR3 protein: CSVPTGGRVTGELFF

D gene: .
V gene: TRBV2
J gene: TRBJ1-1
clone size: .
CDR3 DNA: TGTGCCAGCAGGGAGGGGCCCGACACTGAAGCTTTCTTT
CDR3 protein: CASREGPDTEAFF

D gene: .
V gene: TRBV12-3/TRBV12-4
J gene: TRBJ1-2
clone size: .
CDR3 DNA: TGTGCCAGCAGTTTGGACGGACTCTATGGCTACACCTTC
CDR3 protein: CASSLDGLYGYTF

D gene: TRBD2
V gene: TRBV7-2
J gene: TRBJ2-1
clone size: once
CDR3 DNA: TGTGCCAGCAGCTTAATGAGCGGGAGGGCTTCTGAGAATGAGCAGTTCTTC
CDR3 protein: CASSLMSGRASENEQFF

D gene: .
V gene: TRBV2
J gene: TRBJ2-7
clone size: .
CDR3 DNA: TGTGCCAGCAGCGTGGCGGAGCCGGGGGAGCAGTACTTC
CDR3 protein: CASSVAEPGEQYF

D gene: .
V gene: TRBV2
J gene: TRBJ1-5
clone size: .
CDR3 DNA: TGTGCCAGCAGTGAGGCGGGGGGAAATCAGCCCCAGCATTTT
CDR3 protein: CASSEAGGNQPQHF

D gene: TRBD1
V gene: TRBV28
J gene: TRBJ1-2
clone size: few
CDR3 DNA: TGTGCCAGCAGCTTGACAGGGTTTGGCTACACCTTC
CDR3 protein: CASSLTGFGYTF

D gene: .
V gene: TRBV5-6
J gene: TRBJ1-1
clone size: .
CDR3 DNA: TGTGCCAGCAGCTTGGTCAGGAACACTGAAGCTTTCTTT
CDR3 protein: CASSLVRNTEAFF

D gene: TRBD2
V gene: TRBV10-3
J gene: TRBJ2-1
clone size: .
CDR3 DNA: TGTGCCATCAGCAATCTAGCGGAACCCTACAATGAGCAGTTCTTC
CDR3 protein: CAISNLAEPYNEQFF

D gene: TRBD1
V gene: TRBV5-1
J gene: TRBJ1-1
clone size: once
CDR3 DNA: TGCGCCAGCAGCTCACAGGGGCTGAACACTGAAGCTTTCTTT
CDR3 protein: CASSSQGLNTEAFF

D gene: .
V gene: TRBV5-1
J gene: TRBJ2-2
clone size: .
CDR3 DNA: TGCGCCAGCAGCTTAGGGGGAACAGGGTTCACCGGGGAGCTGTTTTTT
CDR3 protein: CASSLGGTGFTGELFF

D gene: TRBD2
V gene: TRBV11-3
J gene: TRBJ2-3
clone size: .
CDR3 DNA: TGTGCCAGCAGCTTAGAGGGACTTGCGGGGGTGAGAACAGATACGCAGTATTTT
CDR3 protein: CASSLEGLAGVRTDTQYF

D gene: .
V gene: TRBV27
J gene: TRBJ1-6
clone size: .
CDR3 DNA: TGTGCCAGCAGCACACTCCGGGTCGCCTATAATTCACCCCTCCACTTT
CDR3 protein: CASSTLRVAYNSPLHF

D gene: TRBD1
V gene: TRBV7-2
J gene: TRBJ1-3
clone size: .
CDR3 DNA: TGTGCCAGCAGCCCGAGGACAGGGGGCACAACCTCTGGAAACACCATATATTTT
CDR3 protein: CASSPRTGGTTSGNTIYF

D gene: .
V gene: TRBV20-1
J gene: TRBJ2-1
clone size: .
CDR3 DNA: TGCAGTGCTAGTACCAGCGGGCGCCCTAGCTCCTACAATGAGCAGTTCTTC
CDR3 protein: CSASTSGRPSSYNEQFF

D gene: TRBD1
V gene: TRBV3-1/TRBV3-2
J gene: TRBJ1-5
clone size: .
CDR3 DNA: TGTGCCAGCAGCCAGGCGACAGGGGTTAGCAATCAGCCCCAGCATTTT
CDR3 protein: CASSQATGVSNQPQHF

D gene: TRBD1
V gene: TRBV5-1
J gene: TRBJ2-7
clone size: .
CDR3 DNA: TGCGCCAGCAGCTTGTTCCCCAGACAGGGCGCCTACGAGCAGTACTTC
CDR3 protein: CASSLFPRQGAYEQYF

D gene: .
V gene: TRBV28
J gene: TRBJ1-1
clone size: once
CDR3 DNA: TGTGCCAGCAGTCCCTCGAACACTGAAGCTTTCTTT
CDR3 protein: CASSPSNTEAFF

D gene: .
V gene: TRBV7-2
J gene: TRBJ2-7
clone size: .
CDR3 DNA: TGTGCCAGCAGCTCGATGGGTGGTGGGGGAGGATCCTACGAGCAGTACTTC
CDR3 protein: CASSSMGGGGGSYEQYF

D gene: .
V gene: TRBV5-6
J gene: TRBJ2-1
clone size: .
CDR3 DNA: TGTGCCAGCAGCTTCCGCCTACAGTCCGCCCGTTACAATGAGCAGTTCTTC
CDR3 protein: CASSFRLQSARYNEQFF

D gene: TRBD1
V gene: TRBV6-1
J gene: TRBJ1-6
clone size: once
CDR3 DNA: TGTGCCAGCAGTGAAATGGCCCGGGACAGGTCACCCCTCCACTTT
CDR3 protein: CASSEMARDRSPLHF

D gene: .
V gene: TRBV7-9
J gene: TRBJ1-1
clone size: few
CDR3 DNA: TGTGCCAGCAGCTTAAGAGAGGTCACTGAAGCTTTCTTT
CDR3 protein: CASSLREVTEAFF